Below are 14 T cell receptor beta chains sequenced from a single sample in a study of blood T cell repertoires in COVID-19. Generated by immunoSEQ multiplex PCR, the TCRdb table keeps only in-frame clones and is missing some. The sample has about 220,000 clones, around 80% seen once. Sample: peripheral blood. These receptors came from a woman aged 60 to 75 who had recovered from COVID-19.

This clone occurred a few times. V gene TRBV5-6 combines with J gene TRBJ2-7; 13 positions match TRBD2. Germline V gene sequence: CDR1 SGHDT, CDR2 YYEEEE. This CDR3 has 17 amino acids. The J segment lost 3 bases and the V segment lost 0 bases, leaving 6 bases of the junction unmatched. The DNA of the CDR3 is TGTGCCAGCAGCTTGGGGACTAGCGGGGGATATCTCTACGAGCAGTACTTC. Translating it yields CASSLGTSGGYLYEQYF.

V is TRBV12-5 and J is TRBJ2-7; 10 bases map to TRBD1. Trimming removed 1 base from V and 6 bases from J; junction bases left unmatched: 9. Germline V lookup: CDR1 LGHNT, CDR2 FRNRAP. This CDR3 spans 16 amino acids. The CDR3 here is CASGLAWGQGKGEQYF. The CDR3 DNA is TGTGCTAGTGGTTTGGCCTGGGGACAGGGGAAGGGCGAGCAGTACTTC.

This clone has only a few counts. The chain uses TRBV5-5 and TRBJ1-5; D is undetermined. Between the trimmed V and J ends, which lost 3 bases and 3 bases, there was a span of 13 bases. The CDR3 has 15 amino acids. Germline loops: CDR1 SGHKS, CDR2 YYEKEE (reference sequence). CDR3 sequence: CASSWSQRPNQPQHF. CDR3 sequence (DNA): TGTGCCAGCAGCTGGAGCCAGAGACCCAATCAGCCCCAGCATTTT.

CDR3 coding DNA: TGTGCCAGCAGCCGACAGGGGAACAATGAGCAGTTCTTC. This codes for CASSRQGNNEQFF. The V and J genes are TRBV11-3 and TRBJ2-1; TRBD1 matches 8 bases. This CDR3 region has 13 residues. Germline V lookup: CDR1 SGHNT, CDR2 YENEEA. V lost 5 bases to trimming and J lost 5 bases; unmatched junction nucleotides: 2.

The rearrangement joins TRBV9 to TRBJ2-3; 10 bases fit TRBD2. This CDR3 comprises 14 residues. In germline, CDR1 is SGDLS, CDR2 YYNGEE. V was pared by 1 base and J by 4 bases, with 0 bases of the junction left unmatched. Written as DNA, the CDR3 is TGTGCCAGCAGCGTACTAGCGGGGGCAGATACGCAGTATTTT. Translation: CASSVLAGADTQYF.

The chain employs TRBV23-1 and TRBJ2-1; TRBD2 matches 9 bases. TRBV23-1 is reported as an ORF; its role is uncertain. V lost 0 bases, J lost 3 bases, and 6 bases stayed unmatched. The CDR3 length is 17 residues. CDR3 DNA sequence: TGCGCCAGCAGTCAATCGGTGCGGGAGGGCTTCTACAATGAGCAGTTCTTC. It codes for CASSQSVREGFYNEQFF.

CDR3 sequence (DNA): TGTGCCAGTAGGCAGGGGGAAGCTAACTATGGCTACACCTTC. This translates into CASRQGEANYGYTF. The genes are TRBV19 and TRBJ1-2; 7 bases fit TRBD1. V trimming: 6 bases; J trimming: 0 bases; junction bases outside the gene matches: 4. This CDR3 has 14 residues. Germline CDR1 reads LNHDA; CDR2 reads SQIVND (reference sequence). Complete variable domain (other parts from reference TRBV19 and TRBJ1-2): DGGITQSPKYLFRKEGQNVTLSCEQNLNHDAMYWYRQDPGQGLRLIYYSQIVNDFQKGDIAEGYSVSREKKESFPLTVTSAQKNPTAFYLCASRQGEANYGYTFGSGTRLTVV.

The rearrangement joins TRBV18 to TRBJ2-7, with D tentatively TRBD1 (5 bases). Trimming shortened V by 1 base and J by 3 bases, and 10 bases separated the two germline ends. The CDR3 length is 14 residues. The germline gives CDR1 KGHSH, CDR2 LQKENI. Here the CDR3 reads CASSPQGNLYEQYF. The CDR3 coding sequence is TGTGCCAGCTCACCACAGGGGAACCTCTACGAGCAGTACTTC.

The chain couples TRBV11-1 to TRBJ2-1; 9 bases line up with TRBD2. The CDR3 runs to 15 residues. CDR1 and CDR2 from the germline V gene are SGHAT and FQDESV (reference sequence). J was trimmed by 9 bases and V by 2 bases; bases with no gene match: 8. This CDR3 is CASSLSRLAVSEQFF. As DNA, the CDR3 is TGTGCCAGCAGCTTATCCCGACTAGCGGTTAGTGAGCAGTTCTTC.

This clone was found once. This chain connects TRBV7-3 to TRBJ2-5; TRBD2 matches 8 bases. Per the germline V gene, CDR1 is SGHTA and CDR2 is FQGTGA. This CDR3 has 16 amino acids. The J segment lost 4 bases and the V segment lost 2 bases, leaving 9 bases of the junction unmatched. This chain's CDR3 is CASSLGLGGAGETQYF. Written as DNA, the CDR3 is TGTGCCAGCAGCTTAGGCCTCGGGGGGGCCGGAGAGACCCAGTACTTC.

This clone was detected a few times. The chain recombines TRBV18 with TRBJ2-3, with a weak D call TRBD1 (5 bases). This CDR3 has 14 residues. The germline V and J ends were trimmed by 3 bases and 1 base, with 8 bases remaining between them. CDR1 KGHSH and CDR2 LQKENI come from the germline V gene. CDR3 DNA sequence: TGTGCCAGCTCACCGACAGAGGGCACAGATACGCAGTATTTT. Protein: CASSPTEGTDTQYF.

V and J are TRBV15 and TRBJ2-5; the match to TRBD2 covers 13 bases. Germline CDR1 LNHNV, CDR2 YYDKDF (reference sequence). The ends lost 3 bases at V and 5 bases at J; junction bases unmatched: 6. The CDR3 contains 16 residues. In DNA form, the CDR3 reads TGTGCCACCAGCAGCAGACTAGCGGGGGGTGGGGAGACCCAGTACTTC. Translation: CATSSRLAGGGETQYF.

The CDR3 is CASSEGTSGGRYNEQFF. The CDR3 coding sequence is TGTGCCAGCAGCGAGGGGACTAGCGGGGGGCGGTACAATGAGCAGTTCTTC. J is TRBJ2-1 and V is TRBV9; 15 nucleotides match TRBD2. CDR3 length: 17 amino acids. V shed 3 bases, J shed 4 bases, and the junction held 5 bases outside the gene matches. In germline, CDR1 is SGDLS, CDR2 YYNGEE.

This chain links TRBV7-3 with TRBJ1-1; 7 bases align to TRBD1. The V gene end was trimmed by 5 bases and the J gene end by 10 bases; junction bases not matched to a gene: 7. Germline CDR1 SGHTA, CDR2 FQGTGA. The CDR3 is made up of 12 amino acids. The CDR3 DNA follows: TGTGCCAGCAGCGAACTGAAGGGGGCAGCTTTCTTT. This encodes CASSELKGAAFF.